This entry concerns a single TCR beta chain. Antigen unknown. The data are from a study of vaccination effects on CD4 cells after COVID-19. The study, taken as a whole, reports: Pronounced clonal contraction occurred in clones induced by infection and by vaccine late after vaccination.

The table came from immunoSEQ multiplex PCR; TCRdb's copy has only in-frame clones and leaves some out. The table lists about 39,000 clones, approximately 70% of them singletons. The ends were cut back, 6 bases at V and 0 bases at J, with 17 bases in the middle. The CDR3 is 17 residues long. Germline assignment: CDR1 LNHDA and CDR2 SQIVND (reference sequence). Upon completion of roughly ten days in culture, CD4+ T cells were isolated. Each participant was administered two doses of either the BNT162b2 or the mRNA-1273 vaccine. Vaccinees lacked prior SARS-CoV-2 infection and tested negative for nucleocapsid antibodies. Cells had half their medium changed to IL-2 medium on days 3 and 7.

The sequence came from a human donor who received a COVID-19 vaccine. J is TRBJ1-4 and V is TRBV19, with D tentatively TRBD1 (5 bases). The sample consisted of CD4+ T cells from PBMCs cultured without peptide, taken after COVID-19 vaccination. The CDR3 DNA is TGTGCCAGTAGAAGGGGTGTCAGAACTACAACTAATGAAAAACTGTTTTTT. Residues: CASRRGVRTTTNEKLFF.